The 21 T cell receptor beta chains presented below share a single source sample, sequenced in a study of CD8+ T cells in alopecia areata. RNA was isolated and reverse transcribed to cDNA, the sequencing template. The assay was immunoSEQ multiplex PCR, and TCRdb's table has in-frame clones only and misses some. The data show about 210,000 clones, about 58% seen once. The treatment was: oral pan-JAK inhibitor, 5-10 mg twice daily. The sequencing here drew on CD4+ T cells sorted from blood, taken at week 4, from a patient treated with tofacitinib. The receptor set was obtained from a human donor with alopecia areata.

The V and J genes are TRBV5-1 and TRBJ1-1; D is possibly TRBD1 (5 bases). The CDR3 runs to 12 residues. V lost 4 bases and J lost 6, with 10 bases in between. Germline lookup yields CDR1 SGHRS and CDR2 YFSETQ. Here the CDR3 reads CASSPGAAEAFF. The CDR3 DNA is TGCGCCAGCAGCCCTGGGGCCGCTGAAGCTTTCTTT.

Turning to this clone: The same CDR3 also results from other DNA sequences found in this sample. The chain employs TRBV29-1 and TRBJ1-5; 8 nucleotides line up with TRBD1. The V gene's germline CDR1 is SQVTM and CDR2 ANQGSEA. The CDR3 sequence is 12 residues long. The CDR3 region is CSVGQANQPQHF. DNA of the CDR3: TGCAGTGTGGGACAGGCCAATCAGCCCCAGCATTTT.

This clone was recorded many times. V and J are TRBV6-4 and TRBJ2-1, with 11 bases identical to TRBD2. The V segment lost 4 bases and the J segment 7 bases; nucleotides outside the gene matches: 3. The CDR3 has 14 amino acids. The germline gives CDR1 MRHNA, CDR2 SNTAGT. The CDR3 DNA is TGTGCCAGCAGTGGACTAGCGGGGTCTAATGAGCAGTTCTTC. Translation gives CASSGLAGSNEQFF.

As to this clone: This sample also contains other DNA sequences that code for the same CDR3. CDR3 DNA: TGTGCCTGGAGTCCAGGGGCCTATGGCTACACCTTC. Encoded protein: CAWSPGAYGYTF. V and J are TRBV30 and TRBJ1-2; D possibly corresponds to TRBD1 (6 bases). CDR3 size: 12 residues. From germline, CDR1 is GTSNPN and CDR2 SVGIG (reference sequence). The ends were cut back, 2 bases at V and 4 bases at J, with 8 bases in the middle.

This chain joins TRBV2 and TRBJ2-1, with TRBD2 identical over 11 bases. The CDR3 totals 15 residues. Trimming cost V 5 bases and J 4 bases; bases outside gene matches: 4. Germline CDR1 reads SNHLY; CDR2 reads FYNNEI. The CDR3 loop reads CASSRIAGGYNEQFF. The CDR3, as DNA: TGTGCCAGCAGTCGCATAGCGGGGGGGTACAATGAGCAGTTCTTC.

This sequence joins TRBV30 and TRBJ1-6; weak D call: TRBD1 (5 bases). This CDR3 is 13 amino acids long. V lost 5 bases and J lost 7, with 12 bases in between. Germline CDR1 GTSNPN, CDR2 SVGIG (reference sequence). This CDR3 is CAWHGGGNSPLHF. CDR3 in DNA: TGTGCCTGGCATGGTGGGGGAAATTCACCCCTCCACTTT.

J is TRBJ2-3 and V is TRBV15, with 11 bases matching TRBD2. The germline CDR1 and CDR2 sequences are LNHNV and YYDKDF (reference sequence). Germline trimming cut 0 bases from V and 0 bases from J; bases unmatched to any gene: 8. This CDR3 contains 19 residues. The DNA for the CDR3 is TGTGCCACCAGCAGAGATCGGGCTAGCGGGGGGCCGAGCACAGATACGCAGTATTTT. This gives the protein CATSRDRASGGPSTDTQYF.

This clone was detected once. The chain employs TRBV6-5 and TRBJ2-7, with D hard to call. Germline V gene sequence: CDR1 MNHEY, CDR2 SVGAGI. V lost 0 bases, J lost 5 bases, and 14 bases lay in between. There are 15 residues in the CDR3. CDR3 sequence: CASSYSGLTWDEQYF. In nucleotides, the CDR3 is TGTGCCAGCAGTTACTCCGGGCTTACATGGGACGAGCAGTACTTC.

This clone was counted only a few times. The CDR3 region is CASSIGRLAKADTQYF. CDR3 sequence (DNA): TGTGCCAGTAGTATCGGCCGTCTGGCGAAGGCGGATACGCAGTATTTT. The chain joins TRBV19 to TRBJ2-3; D is unresolved. V shed 3 bases and J shed 6 bases, with 19 bases lying between them. The CDR3 loop spans 16 amino acids. The germline CDR1 and CDR2 sequences are LNHDA and SQIVND (reference sequence).

This chain joins TRBV30 and TRBJ1-1; D gene unclear. In germline, CDR1 is GTSNPN, CDR2 SVGIG (reference sequence). The CDR3 runs to 12 residues. V was cut by 1 base and J by 8 bases, with 11 bases left in between. The CDR3 sequence is CAWSDGRPEAFF. The CDR3 bases are TGTGCCTGGAGTGATGGGCGACCAGAAGCTTTCTTT.

As for this clone: The sample carries other DNA sequences with the same CDR3. The V call is TRBV2, the J call TRBJ2-7; D gene ambiguous. Germline V gene sequence: CDR1 SNHLY, CDR2 FYNNEI. The V gene lost 2 bases and the J gene lost 4 bases, with 6 bases spanning the gap. The CDR3 is 12 residues long. The chain's CDR3 is CASSELDYEQYF. The CDR3 DNA is TGTGCCAGCAGTGAATTAGATTACGAGCAGTACTTC.

The chain links TRBV29-1 to TRBJ2-2; TRBD1 aligns across 8 bases. The CDR3 has 13 residues. V lost 4 bases and J lost 5; bases outside the gene matches: 3. Germline CDR1 is SQVTM and CDR2 is ANQGSEA. This CDR3 is CSVGQGWTGELFF. The CDR3 DNA reads TGCAGCGTTGGACAGGGGTGGACCGGGGAGCTGTTTTTT.

V gene TRBV28 combines with J gene TRBJ2-3, with D hard to call. V lost 3 bases, J lost 0 bases, and 4 bases lay in between. Per the germline V gene, CDR1 is MDHEN and CDR2 is SYDVKM. The length of the CDR3 is 13 residues. The CDR3 nucleotides read TGTGCCAGCAGTTTCGGGAGCACAGATACGCAGTATTTT. This codes for CASSFGSTDTQYF.

The chain employs TRBV7-6 and TRBJ2-3; D uncertain. In germline, CDR1 is SGHVS, CDR2 FNYEAQ. The V end lost 5 bases, the J end lost 4 bases, and 10 bases lay between the germline ends. This CDR3 region has 13 residues. The CDR3, as DNA: TGTGCCAGCAGCCCAAGGGTGTCAGATACGCAGTATTTT. Its translation: CASSPRVSDTQYF.

This clone has a handful of counts. This rearrangement joins TRBV12-5 to TRBJ1-5; TRBD1 aligns across 7 bases. This CDR3 spans 15 amino acids. V was pared by 2 bases and J by 3 bases, with 4 bases of the junction left unmatched. The germline gives CDR1 LGHNT, CDR2 FRNRAP. The CDR3, as DNA: TGTGCTAGTGGTTTGACAGGGGATGCCAATCAGCCCCAGCATTTT. Translation gives CASGLTGDANQPQHF.

This clone was recorded a few times. The V call is TRBV7-8, the J call TRBJ2-7, with unresolved D. The V end lost 0 bases, the J end lost 6 bases, and 18 bases lay between the germline ends. The CDR3 consists of 16 residues. Germline V gene data show CDR1 as SGHVS and CDR2 as FQNEAQ. Here the CDR3 DNA reads TGTGCCAGCAGCTTAGCTTGGGCAGGACCCCTTGGCGAGCAGTACTTC. Residues: CASSLAWAGPLGEQYF.

Points on this clone: Within the sample, other DNA sequences also encode this same CDR3. The rearrangement joins TRBV20-1 to TRBJ2-5; no reliable D call. CDR1 is DFQATT and CDR2 is SNEGSKA in the germline V gene (reference sequence). The CDR3 is 11 residues long. V lost 0 bases and J 4 bases, leaving 3 bases between the germline ends. The CDR3 sequence: CSARDRETQYF. The CDR3 DNA sequence: TGCAGTGCTAGAGATCGAGAGACCCAGTACTTC.

V is TRBV29-1 and J is TRBJ1-1; 10 nucleotides agree with TRBD1. Germline lookup yields CDR1 SQVTM and CDR2 ANQGSEA. This CDR3 region has 13 residues. V lost 4 bases, J lost 5 bases, and 4 bases stayed unmatched. CDR3 bases: TGCAGCGTTGGCCCGGGACAGGGGACTGAAGCTTTCTTT. Its protein product is CSVGPGQGTEAFF.

The rearrangement links TRBV2 to TRBJ1-2; possibly TRBD1 for D (6 bases). The length of the CDR3 is 14 residues. V was cut by 5 bases and J by 8 bases, with 18 bases left in between. Germline V gives CDR1 SNHLY, CDR2 FYNNEI. CDR3 nucleotides: TGTGCCAGCAGTCCCGGGGGCGCGGTGGGGGGCTACACCTTC. Translation: CASSPGGAVGGYTF.

This clone has only a few counts. The chain links TRBV10-3 to TRBJ2-3; 8 bases map to TRBD2. V was clipped by 8 bases and J by 4 bases; unmatched bases: 8. This CDR3 is built from 14 residues. The germline V gene has CDR1 ENHRY and CDR2 SYGVKD. This chain's CDR3 is CAIAPGLGADTQYF. In nucleotides, the CDR3 is TGTGCCATCGCCCCGGGACTAGGAGCAGATACGCAGTATTTT.

The chain is built from TRBV7-2 and TRBJ1-2, with 8 positions matching TRBD1. V lost 4 bases, J lost 4 bases, and 8 bases stayed unmatched. CDR3 size: 15 residues. Germline lookup yields CDR1 SGHTA and CDR2 FQGNSA. The CDR3 protein is CASSSAPGTGYGYTF. In DNA form, the CDR3 reads TGTGCCAGCAGCTCGGCCCCCGGGACAGGCTATGGCTACACCTTC.